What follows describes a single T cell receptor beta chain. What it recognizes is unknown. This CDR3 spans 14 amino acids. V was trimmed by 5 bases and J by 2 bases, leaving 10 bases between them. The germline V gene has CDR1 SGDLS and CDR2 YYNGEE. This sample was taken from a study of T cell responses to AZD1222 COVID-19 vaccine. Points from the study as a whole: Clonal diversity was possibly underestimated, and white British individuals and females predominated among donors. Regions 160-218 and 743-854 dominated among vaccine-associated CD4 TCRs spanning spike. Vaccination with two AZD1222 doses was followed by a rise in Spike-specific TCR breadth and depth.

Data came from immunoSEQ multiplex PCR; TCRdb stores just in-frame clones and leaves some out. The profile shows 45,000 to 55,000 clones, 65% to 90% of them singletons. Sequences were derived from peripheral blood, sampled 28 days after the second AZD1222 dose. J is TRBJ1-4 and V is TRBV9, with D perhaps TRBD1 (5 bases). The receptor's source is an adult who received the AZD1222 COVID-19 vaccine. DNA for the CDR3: TGTGCCAGCAGTCATGGGACGACTAATGAAAAACTGTTTTTT. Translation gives CASSHGTTNEKLFF.